The T cell receptor (beta chain) under discussion was sequenced for a study of CD8+CD57+ T cells in acquired aplastic anemia. Overall study context: Mean DNA quantity obtained from sorted CD4+ and CD8+ cells was 3.2 ug.

This clonotype was detected many times. Its specificity is unknown. The V and J ends lost 0 bases and 0 bases respectively, with 11 bases between them. The germline V gene has CDR1 LNHDA and CDR2 SQIVND (reference sequence). The CDR3 runs to 16 residues. The TCR beta profiling, which covered VDJ combination and CDR3 sequence, was carried out using genomic DNA as the template. TCRdb processed the reads anew with MiXCR; each CDR3 protein has one entry. Of 150,000 to 200,000 distinct CDR3 sequences in the sample, 64% were seen once. General study findings and limits: Patients and controls had in common 25 to 35 CD8+ CDR3 sequences. Patients and healthy controls showed no significant CD8+ Simpson's diversity difference.

The receptor was isolated from a human donor with severe aplastic anemia or a healthy control (not recorded which). The rearrangement uses TRBV19 and TRBJ1-1; D unclear. Source material: sorted CD4+, CD8+, or CD8+CD57+ T cells (not recorded which) from PBMCs. The CDR3 spells CASSIETSKMNTEAFF. CDR3 sequence (DNA): TGTGCCAGTAGTATAGAAACATCTAAGATGAACACTGAAGCTTTCTTT.